The 6 T cell receptor beta chains below come from one sample, sequenced in a study of early T cells in non-severe SARS-CoV-2 infection (dated by TCRdb to the early 2020s). Libraries were constructed by 5' RACE. The sequencing machine was a NextSeq 500. TCRdb redid the processing of the public reads, applying fastp at Q25 and MiXCR, and retained in-frame beta chains. Records with the same CDR3 protein are collapsed into one entry carrying the most frequent genes and DNA. Present in this sample are more than 30,000 distinct CDR3 sequences, around 7% of which were seen just once. The ten biggest clones cover about an eighth of the sample. This specimen was whole blood, taken at baseline. The source of these receptors is an adult who was a healthcare worker with PCR-confirmed SARS-CoV-2 infection or an uninfected control (not recorded which).

This clonotype has ten or more counts. The chain employs TRBV7-2 and TRBJ2-1, with 8 bases lining up with TRBD2. Trimming took 3 bases from V and 1 from J; bases not matched to a gene: 2. This CDR3 has 15 amino acids. CDR1 is SGHTA, CDR2 FQGNSA, per germline. Here the CDR3 reads CASSLREVSYNEQFF. CDR3 in DNA: TGTGCCAGCAGCTTGCGGGAGGTGTCCTACAATGAGCAGTTCTTC.

The V and J genes are TRBV5-6 and TRBJ2-1; no clear D. V shed 0 bases and J shed 4 bases, with 14 bases lying between them. In germline, CDR1 is SGHDT, CDR2 YYEEEE. The CDR3 has 16 amino acids. The CDR3 here is CASSLGRQLTYNEQFF. In DNA form, the CDR3 reads TGTGCCAGCAGCTTGGGACGGCAGCTAACTTACAATGAGCAGTTCTTC.

This clonotype was counted only a few times. The chain links TRBV3-1 to TRBJ2-5; 10 nucleotides match TRBD2. Trimming cost V 1 base and J 5 bases; bases outside gene matches: 7. Germline V gives CDR1 LGHDT, CDR2 YNNKEL (reference sequence). This CDR3 contains 16 residues. This CDR3 is CASSQGTSGKGETQYF. The CDR3 bases are TGTGCCAGCAGCCAAGGAACTAGCGGGAAGGGTGAGACCCAGTACTTC.

This clonotype was picked up a small number of times. The V call is TRBV18, the J call TRBJ1-1, with D uncertain. The CDR3 loop spans 15 amino acids. From germline, CDR1 is KGHSH and CDR2 LQKENI. V lost 0 bases and J 1 base, leaving 9 bases between the germline ends. CDR3 protein: CASSPPEGRNTEAFF. The CDR3 DNA sequence: TGTGCCAGCTCACCACCGGAAGGCAGGAACACTGAAGCTTTCTTT. Combining the CDR3 with reference TRBV18 and TRBJ1-1 gives the whole variable domain NAGVMQNPRHLVRRRGQEARLRCSPMKGHSHVYWYRQLPEEGLKFMVYLQKENIIDESGMPKERFSAEFPKEGPSILRIQQVVRGDSAAYFCASSPPEGRNTEAFFGQGTRLTVV.

The rearrangement uses TRBV6-1 and TRBJ2-3, with D unclear. CDR3 length equals 13 residues. The V gene's germline CDR1 is MNHNS and CDR2 SASEGT. V shed 1 base and J shed 1 base, with 3 bases lying between them. The CDR3 spells CASSEVRTDTQYF. In DNA form, the CDR3 reads TGTGCCAGCAGTGAAGTGCGCACAGATACGCAGTATTTT.

This clonotype was counted at least ten times. The chain combines TRBV4-3 with TRBJ2-1; no definite D call. V was trimmed by 2 bases and J by 9 bases, leaving 11 bases between them. In germline, CDR1 is LGHNA, CDR2 YSLEER. CDR3 length equals 13 residues. For the CDR3, the DNA is TGCGCCAGCAGCCAAAAATTAGCTACTGAGCAGTTCTTC. This sequence encodes CASSQKLATEQFF.